This T cell receptor beta chain originates from a study of blood T cell repertoires in COVID-19. On the study more broadly: Samples came from the United States, Italy and Spain, spanning acute and convalescent COVID-19. T cells, B-cell-depleted T cells, or PBMCs supplied cDNA or gDNA.

The CDR3 has 15 residues. CDR1 is SEHNR and CDR2 is FQNEAQ in the germline V gene (reference sequence). Trimming removed 2 bases at V and 0 bases at J, with 5 bases between. There are a few counts of this clone. Authors' processing steps: From reference gene primer amplification, estimates of nucleated cell counts were derived. TCRdb's copy holds only in-frame clones and misses some; the assay was immunoSEQ multiplex PCR. D and trimming come from the DNA, and the V and J calls and clone size come from that table. The table shows 90,000 to 130,000 clones, with approximately 80% occurring only once. The sequencing sample was made of peripheral blood. The chain employs TRBV7-9 and TRBJ2-6, with D possibly TRBD2 on 5 matching bases. The TCR comes from a woman between 70 and 85 years old with acute or convalescent COVID-19. The CDR3: CASSLRGSGANVLTF. Written as DNA, the CDR3 is TGTGCCAGCAGCTTACGGGGCTCTGGGGCCAACGTCCTGACTTTC.